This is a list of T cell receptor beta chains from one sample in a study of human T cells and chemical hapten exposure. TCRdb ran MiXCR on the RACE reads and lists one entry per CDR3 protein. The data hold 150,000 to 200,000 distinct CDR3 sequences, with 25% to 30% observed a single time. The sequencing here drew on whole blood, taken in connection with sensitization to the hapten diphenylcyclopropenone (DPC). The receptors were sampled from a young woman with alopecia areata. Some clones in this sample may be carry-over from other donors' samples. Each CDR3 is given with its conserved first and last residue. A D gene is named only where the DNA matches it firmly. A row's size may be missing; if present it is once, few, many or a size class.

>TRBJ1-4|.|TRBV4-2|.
CASSQGRSPNEKLFF
TGTGCCAGCAGCCAAGGACGGTCACCTAATGAAAAACTGTTTTTT
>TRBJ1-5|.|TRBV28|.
CASSSVPEQSNQPQHF
TGTGCCAGCAGTTCGGTCCCTGAGCAGAGCAATCAGCCCCAGCATTTT
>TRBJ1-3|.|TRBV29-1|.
CSVTGTGNTIYF
TGCAGCGTTACAGGGACTGGAAACACCATATATTTT
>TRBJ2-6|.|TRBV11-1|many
CASGVASGANVLTF
TGTGCCAGCGGGGTAGCTTCTGGGGCCAACGTCCTGACTTTC
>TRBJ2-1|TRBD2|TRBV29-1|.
CSVNPSGGYNEQFF
TGCAGCGTTAATCCCAGCGGGGGCTACAATGAGCAGTTCTTC
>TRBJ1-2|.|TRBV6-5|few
CASRKVNNYGYTF
TGTGCCAGCAGGAAAGTTAATAACTATGGCTACACCTTC
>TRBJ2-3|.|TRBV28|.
CASSAPLDTQYF
TGTGCCAGCAGTGCCCCGTTAGATACGCAGTATTTT
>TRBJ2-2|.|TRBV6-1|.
CASIQGWLTGELFF
TGTGCCAGCATACAGGGATGGTTAACCGGGGAGCTGTTTTTT
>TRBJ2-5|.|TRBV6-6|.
CASSYSSSGAATQYF
TGTGCCAGCAGTTACTCGTCTTCAGGGGCGGCGACCCAGTACTTC
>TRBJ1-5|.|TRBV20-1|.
CSARDAAGQGQPQHF
TGCAGTGCTAGGGATGCGGCAGGGCAGGGTCAGCCCCAGCATTTT
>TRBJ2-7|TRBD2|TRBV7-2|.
CASSLEREGEQYF
TGTGCCAGCAGCTTAGAGCGGGAGGGCGAGCAGTACTTC
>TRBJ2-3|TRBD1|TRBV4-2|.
CASSFSTGEGDTQYF
TGTGCCAGCAGCTTCTCGACAGGGGAAGGGGATACGCAGTATTTT
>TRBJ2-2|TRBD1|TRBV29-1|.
CSVYRTGSTGELFF
TGCAGCGTCTACCGGACAGGGAGCACCGGGGAGCTGTTTTTT
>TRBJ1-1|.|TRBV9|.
CASKEPGQNTEAFF
TGTGCCAGCAAAGAGCCTGGACAGAACACTGAAGCTTTCTTT
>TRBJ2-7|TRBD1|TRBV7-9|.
CASSSPSDRSYEQYF
TGTGCCAGCAGCTCCCCCTCGGACAGGTCCTACGAGCAGTACTTC
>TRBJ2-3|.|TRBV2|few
CASSEGDTQYF
TGTGCCAGCAGTGAGGGAGATACGCAGTATTTT
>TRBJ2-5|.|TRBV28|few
CASSCRDDYF
TGTGCCAGCAGTTGCCGGGACGATTACTTC
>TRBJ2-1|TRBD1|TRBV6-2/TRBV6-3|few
CASSYRRQGPYNEQFF
TGTGCCAGCAGTTACCGACGACAGGGACCCTACAATGAGCAGTTCTTC
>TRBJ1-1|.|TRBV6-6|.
CASIYRGEGEAFF
TGTGCCAGCATTTATAGAGGGGAAGGTGAAGCTTTCTTT
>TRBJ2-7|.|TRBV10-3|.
CATSRGQAYEQYF
TGTGCCACCTCACGGGGCCAAGCCTACGAGCAGTACTTC
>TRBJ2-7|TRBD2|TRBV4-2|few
CASSQLGLAGDEQYF
TGTGCCAGCAGCCAACTAGGACTAGCGGGAGACGAGCAGTACTTC
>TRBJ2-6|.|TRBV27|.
CASSSTPGITPNVLTF
TGTGCCAGCAGCTCCACCCCAGGGATAACCCCTAACGTCCTGACTTTC
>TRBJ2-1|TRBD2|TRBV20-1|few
CSARDSASGGGFF
TGCAGTGCTAGAGATTCGGCTAGCGGGGGGGGGTTCTTC
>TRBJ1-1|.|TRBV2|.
CASRQPGQNTEAFF
TGTGCCAGCAGGCAACCGGGACAGAACACTGAAGCTTTCTTT